Listed below are T cell receptor beta chains from one sample, sequenced in a study of cytomegalovirus exposure and HLA in healthy donors. Libraries were prepared by immunoSEQ multiplex PCR; TCRdb keeps only in-frame clonotypes and omits some of them. The repertoire consists of about 140,000 clones, with about 80% occurring once and the leading ten covering around 10%. Sequencing was done on a sample of PBMCs. These receptors originate from a woman aged 55-69 years in good health and CMV-seropositive. Both conserved end residues are part of each CDR3. A D gene is named only where the DNA matches it firmly. Size values are once, few and many counts, or a class for expanded clones, and some rows have none.

v_call: TRBV4-2
d_call: -
clone_size: -
j_call: TRBJ1-4
cdr3_nt: TGTGCCAGCAGCCAAGATTTGTCGTTGGGGCAGGGTAATGAAAAACTGTTTTTT
cdr3_aa: CASSQDLSLGQGNEKLFF

v_call: TRBV18
d_call: -
clone_size: -
j_call: TRBJ2-7
cdr3_nt: TGTGCCAGCTCACCACGACAGGACTACGAGCAGTACTTC
cdr3_aa: CASSPRQDYEQYF

v_call: TRBV10-3
d_call: -
clone_size: -
j_call: TRBJ2-1
cdr3_nt: TGTGCCATCAGTGAACGGGAGCAGGAGCAGTTCTTC
cdr3_aa: CAISEREQEQFF

v_call: TRBV7-9
d_call: TRBD2
clone_size: -
j_call: TRBJ2-2
cdr3_nt: TGTGCCAGCAGCTACCCTACTAGCGGGAGTTGGGACGGGGAGCTGTTTTTT
cdr3_aa: CASSYPTSGSWDGELFF

v_call: TRBV21-1
d_call: -
clone_size: -
j_call: TRBJ1-1
cdr3_nt: TGTGCCAGCAGCAAAGGACAGTCTGAAGCTTTCTTT
cdr3_aa: CASSKGQSEAFF

v_call: TRBV6-5
d_call: -
clone_size: few
j_call: TRBJ1-5
cdr3_nt: TGTGCCAGCAGCACCGGGGGGTGGCAGCCCCAGCATTTT
cdr3_aa: CASSTGGWQPQHF

v_call: TRBV19
d_call: -
clone_size: -
j_call: TRBJ1-1
cdr3_nt: TGTGCCAGTAGTATGGGGCAGGTGAACACTGAAGCTTTCTTT
cdr3_aa: CASSMGQVNTEAFF

v_call: TRBV27
d_call: -
clone_size: -
j_call: TRBJ1-5
cdr3_nt: TGTGCCAGCGGTTTACCCCCAAATCAGCCCCAGCATTTT
cdr3_aa: CASGLPPNQPQHF

v_call: TRBV28
d_call: -
clone_size: -
j_call: TRBJ1-2
cdr3_nt: TGTGCCAGCAGCGTCGGGACAACTAACTATGGCTACACCTTC
cdr3_aa: CASSVGTTNYGYTF

v_call: TRBV5-5
d_call: TRBD1
clone_size: -
j_call: TRBJ1-5
cdr3_nt: TGTGCCAGCAGCCCCCGGGACAGGGACAATCAGCCCCAGCATTTT
cdr3_aa: CASSPRDRDNQPQHF

v_call: TRBV4-1
d_call: -
clone_size: few
j_call: TRBJ1-5
cdr3_nt: TGCGCCAGCAGCCCCCGCGACAGTGCAGGACAGCCCCAGCATTTT
cdr3_aa: CASSPRDSAGQPQHF

v_call: TRBV15
d_call: TRBD1
clone_size: -
j_call: TRBJ2-7
cdr3_nt: TGTGCCACCAGCAGAGGCCTGGACAGGGGCGCGTCCTACGAGCAGTACTTC
cdr3_aa: CATSRGLDRGASYEQYF

v_call: TRBV20-1
d_call: -
clone_size: -
j_call: TRBJ1-1
cdr3_nt: TGCAGTGCTTCCGGGAACACTGAAGCTTTCTTT
cdr3_aa: CSASGNTEAFF

v_call: TRBV5-1
d_call: TRBD1
clone_size: -
j_call: TRBJ1-1
cdr3_nt: TGCGCCAGCACCAAGACAGGGAATACCCCTGAAGCTTTCTTT
cdr3_aa: CASTKTGNTPEAFF

v_call: TRBV7-9
d_call: -
clone_size: once
j_call: TRBJ2-7
cdr3_nt: TGTGCCAGCAGCTCCCCCGGTGGCTACGAGCAGTACTTC
cdr3_aa: CASSSPGGYEQYF

v_call: TRBV7-9
d_call: TRBD1
clone_size: -
j_call: TRBJ2-1
cdr3_nt: TGTGCCAGCAGCCCAGGCAGGGGGATATGGAATGAGCAGTTCTTC
cdr3_aa: CASSPGRGIWNEQFF

v_call: TRBV7-9
d_call: TRBD2
clone_size: -
j_call: TRBJ2-3
cdr3_nt: TGTGCCAGCAGCGCCACTAGCGGGCTCACAGATACGCAGTATTTT
cdr3_aa: CASSATSGLTDTQYF

v_call: TRBV7-9
d_call: -
clone_size: -
j_call: TRBJ2-2
cdr3_nt: TGTGCCAGCAGCATTACTAGCTCCGGGGAGCTGTTTTTT
cdr3_aa: CASSITSSGELFF

v_call: TRBV5-1
d_call: TRBD1
clone_size: -
j_call: TRBJ1-1
cdr3_nt: TGCGCCAGCAGCTTGGGGCAGGGGGTGCGGAACACTGAAGCTTTCTTT
cdr3_aa: CASSLGQGVRNTEAFF

v_call: TRBV5-4
d_call: TRBD2
clone_size: -
j_call: TRBJ2-5
cdr3_nt: TGTGCCAGCAGCTTGGATCAGGGAGGGGAGACCCAGTACTTC
cdr3_aa: CASSLDQGGETQYF

v_call: TRBV7-9
d_call: TRBD2
clone_size: -
j_call: TRBJ2-1
cdr3_nt: TGTGCCAGCAGCCCCGGCGGGGGACGCCACAATGAGCAGTTCTTC
cdr3_aa: CASSPGGGRHNEQFF

v_call: TRBV5-1
d_call: TRBD1
clone_size: -
j_call: TRBJ2-7
cdr3_nt: TGCGCCAGCAGCTTGGCCGGACAGGGCACCTACGAGCAGTACTTC
cdr3_aa: CASSLAGQGTYEQYF

v_call: TRBV10-3
d_call: -
clone_size: few
j_call: TRBJ2-7
cdr3_nt: TGTGCCATCAGTGACCTGACTAGTTACTCCTACGAGCAGTACTTC
cdr3_aa: CAISDLTSYSYEQYF

v_call: TRBV11-3
d_call: TRBD1
clone_size: -
j_call: TRBJ2-6
cdr3_nt: TGTGCCAGCAGCCACCGGGACAGGTTATCTGGGGCCAACGTCCTGACTTTC
cdr3_aa: CASSHRDRLSGANVLTF

v_call: TRBV4-3
d_call: TRBD2
clone_size: -
j_call: TRBJ2-1
cdr3_nt: TGCGCCAGCAGCCAGGGGACTAGCGGGATACCTGAGCAGTTCTTC
cdr3_aa: CASSQGTSGIPEQFF

v_call: TRBV6-6
d_call: TRBD2
clone_size: few
j_call: TRBJ2-4
cdr3_nt: TGTGCCAGCATGCAGACGGGAGGGGGAAACATTCAGTACTTC
cdr3_aa: CASMQTGGGNIQYF

v_call: TRBV5-4
d_call: -
clone_size: few
j_call: TRBJ2-5
cdr3_nt: TGTGCCAGCAGCTTGGAACGGAGGGACCTGTACTTC
cdr3_aa: CASSLERRDLYF

v_call: TRBV4-1
d_call: -
clone_size: once
j_call: TRBJ2-7
cdr3_nt: TGCGCCAGCAGCCAAGGACGCGGCGGGCCAGATTCCTACGAGCAGTACTTC
cdr3_aa: CASSQGRGGPDSYEQYF

v_call: TRBV5-1
d_call: TRBD2
clone_size: -
j_call: TRBJ2-7
cdr3_nt: TGCGCCAGCAGCGAGACAGCGGGAGGCATCTCCTACGAGCAGTACTTC
cdr3_aa: CASSETAGGISYEQYF

v_call: TRBV19
d_call: TRBD1
clone_size: few
j_call: TRBJ1-5
cdr3_nt: TGTGCCAGTAGTCCGGACAGGGGAGTTCAGCCCCAGCATTTT
cdr3_aa: CASSPDRGVQPQHF